Presented here are 18 T cell receptor beta chains from one specimen sequenced in a study of control samples from healthy donors and cancer patients. The protocol was immunoSEQ multiplex PCR, while the TCRdb copy is restricted to in-frame clones and leaves out a portion. The data contain roughly 52,000 clones, 95% of them seen just once; the ten biggest clones take up approximately 2.3%. The sequencing input was blood. Receptors were obtained from a man aged 25-40 years in good health.

This chain uses TRBV12-5 with TRBJ2-1; D is tentatively TRBD1 or TRBD2 (5 bases each). V lost 5 bases and J lost 6, with 14 bases in between. The CDR3 loop spans 14 amino acids. Germline V gives CDR1 LGHNT, CDR2 FRNRAP. The CDR3, as DNA: TGTGCTAGTGGTACGGGACCGCCGGGCAATGAGCAGTTCTTC. Amino acids: CASGTGPPGNEQFF. Full variable domain (rest looked up from reference TRBV12-5 and TRBJ2-1): DARVTQTPRHKVTEMGQEVTMRCQPILGHNTVFWYRQTMMQGLELLAYFRNRAPLDDSGMPKDRFSAEMPDATLATLKIQPSEPRDSAVYFCASGTGPPGNEQFFGPGTRLTVL.

This chain links TRBV5-4 with TRBJ2-2; TRBD1 might be the D (6 bases). With 1 base removed from V and 4 bases from J, the gap between germline ends came to 11 bases. The CDR3 contains 15 residues. Germline assignment: CDR1 SGHNT and CDR2 YYREEE (reference sequence). CDR3 coding DNA: TGTGCCAGCAGCTTGTCTCAGGGGAGCACCGGGGAGCTGTTTTTT. Its protein product is CASSLSQGSTGELFF.

The V gene is TRBV19, the J gene TRBJ2-3, with 13 bases matching TRBD2. The trim removed 5 bases at V and 5 bases at J, leaving 1 base unmatched. The CDR3 sequence is 14 residues long. Germline CDR1 and CDR2: LNHDA and SQIVND (reference sequence). The CDR3 sequence is CASSRTSGRDTQYF. In DNA form, the CDR3 reads TGTGCCAGTAGTCGGACTAGCGGGAGAGATACGCAGTATTTT.

The chain combines TRBV5-1 with TRBJ1-1; unclear D gene. The CDR3 contains 14 residues. CDR1 and CDR2 from the germline V gene are SGHRS and YFSETQ. V lost 0 bases, J lost 4 bases, and 10 bases lay in between. The CDR3 region has the DNA TGCGCCAGCAGCTTGGAATACCAGCTCACTGAAGCTTTCTTT. Its protein product is CASSLEYQLTEAFF.

This chain connects TRBV27 to TRBJ1-4; D unclear. Germline V gene sequence: CDR1 MNHEY, CDR2 SMNVEV (reference sequence). V lost 8 bases and J lost 3, with 16 bases in between. There are 15 residues in the CDR3. The CDR3 sequence is CASHPSGASNEKLFF. The DNA for the CDR3 is TGTGCCAGCCACCCCTCCGGCGCATCTAATGAAAAACTGTTTTTT.

The chain employs TRBV24-1 and TRBJ2-3; tentatively, D is TRBD1 or TRBD2 (6 bases each). V lost 7 bases and J 2 bases, leaving 15 bases between the germline ends. The CDR3 loop spans 15 amino acids. CDR1 KGHDR and CDR2 SFDVKD come from the germline V gene. The CDR3 DNA follows: TGTGCCACCAGGGAGGGGGGTACCCCCACAGATACGCAGTATTTT. It translates to CATREGGTPTDTQYF.

This chain joins TRBV27 and TRBJ2-3, with a tentative D call TRBD2 (7 bases). The germline V and J ends were trimmed by 5 bases and 1 base, with 19 bases remaining between them. The CDR3 is 17 amino acids. Germline-derived CDR1 and CDR2 are MNHEY and SMNVEV (reference sequence). For the CDR3, the DNA is TGTGCCAGCAGTCCCTACCGAGGGGGAGGGCGCACAGATACGCAGTATTTT. Translation gives CASSPYRGGGRTDTQYF.

This clone was seen only once. The rearrangement joins TRBV10-3 to TRBJ1-6, with TRBD1 identical over 10 bases. CDR1 and CDR2 from the germline V gene are ENHRY and SYGVKD. The V and J ends lost 3 bases and 16 bases, in that order; junction bases with no gene match: 6. The CDR3 has 13 amino acids. CDR3 DNA: TGTGCCATCAGTGATTACAAGGGACAGGGGCTCCACTTT. Translating gives CAISDYKGQGLHF.

The genes are TRBV6-1 and TRBJ2-3; D unresolved. The CDR3 length is 14 residues. Germline values: CDR1 MNHNS, CDR2 SASEGT. Between the trimmed V and J ends, which lost 1 base and 1 base, there was a span of 6 bases. The CDR3 nucleotides are TGTGCCAGCAGTGAAGGCGGTCGCACAGATACGCAGTATTTT. Its protein is CASSEGGRTDTQYF.

J is TRBJ2-1 and V is TRBV2; 9 nucleotides line up with TRBD2. The CDR3 runs to 14 residues. Germline loops: CDR1 SNHLY, CDR2 FYNNEI. Trimming took 6 bases from V and 10 from J; bases not matched to a gene: 10. The CDR3 DNA is TGTGCCAGCAGGACTAGCGGTCCGCGGGTAGAGCAGTTCTTC. It codes for CASRTSGPRVEQFF. Drawing the rest from reference TRBV2 and TRBJ2-1, the complete variable domain is EPEVTQTPSHQVTQMGQEVILRCVPISNHLYFYWYRQILGQKVEFLVSFYNNEISEKSEIFDDQFSVERPDGSNFTLKIRSTKLEDSAMYFCASRTSGPRVEQFFGPGTRLTVL.

The V gene is TRBV2, the J gene TRBJ2-3; TRBD1 is a possible D gene (6 bases). This CDR3 is built from 14 residues. V lost 6 bases to trimming and J lost 2 bases, with 12 bases between them. Germline V gene lookup returns CDR1 SNHLY and CDR2 FYNNEI. The CDR3, as DNA: TGTGCCAGCAGCGCCGACAGGACCACAGATACGCAGTATTTT. Encoded protein: CASSADRTTDTQYF.

The rearrangement joins TRBV24-1 to TRBJ2-1; 10 bases are shared with TRBD2. The CDR3 spans 21 residues. V was pared by 1 base and J by 0 bases, with 14 bases of the junction left unmatched. The V gene's germline CDR1 is KGHDR and CDR2 SFDVKD. The CDR3 here is CATSDFGTGLASGSSYNEQFF. In DNA form, the CDR3 reads TGTGCCACCAGTGATTTTGGAACAGGGTTAGCTAGCGGGAGCTCCTACAATGAGCAGTTCTTC.

This chain links TRBV5-4 with TRBJ2-1; TRBD2 is a possible D gene (5 bases). Germline CDR1 reads SGHNT; CDR2 reads YYREEE (reference sequence). The V end lost 4 bases, the J end lost 6 bases, and 8 bases lay between the germline ends. CDR3 size: 12 residues. CDR3 coding DNA: TGTGCCAGCAGCGGAGGAACCAATGAGCAGTTCTTC. This sequence encodes CASSGGTNEQFF.

The CDR3 coding sequence is TGTGCCAGCAGCCAAGATGTGGGAGCCCGCTACGAGCAGTACTTC. Translating it yields CASSQDVGARYEQYF. The V call is TRBV3-1 (or the pseudogene TRBV3-2), the J call TRBJ2-7, with D perhaps matching TRBD2 (5 bases). The CDR3 has 15 residues. Germline V CDR1 and CDR2: LGHDT, YNNKEL (reference sequence). The V end was cut by 0 bases, the J end by 3 bases, with 12 bases between.

Only one count was recorded for this clone. The chain links TRBV19 to TRBJ2-1; D is perhaps TRBD1 (6 bases). V was clipped by 7 bases and J by 14 bases, with 15 bases between them. Germline V lookup: CDR1 LNHDA, CDR2 SQIVND (reference sequence). The CDR3 runs 11 residues. The CDR3: CASTSRGVEFF. The CDR3 nucleotides are TGTGCCAGTACAAGCAGGGGAGTGGAGTTCTTC.

V usage is TRBV28 and J usage is TRBJ2-7; D call uncertain. The germline V gene has CDR1 MDHEN and CDR2 SYDVKM. The ends were cut back, 7 bases at V and 5 bases at J, with 27 bases in the middle. The CDR3 sequence is 17 residues long. CDR3 sequence: CASTPFLGNTIINEQYF. DNA for the CDR3: TGTGCCAGCACCCCTTTTTTGGGGAATACAATAATCAACGAGCAGTACTTC.

The chain joins TRBV4-3 to TRBJ2-7; 8 bases align to TRBD2. CDR1 LGHNA and CDR2 YSLEER come from the germline V gene. V trimming: 3 bases; J trimming: 2 bases; junction bases outside the gene matches: 6. This CDR3 region has 15 residues. CDR3 nucleotides: TGCGCCAGCAGCCATGGAGCGGGGGAGACCTACGAGCAGTACTTC. Its translation is CASSHGAGETYEQYF.

The V call is TRBV7-2, the J call TRBJ2-7; the match to TRBD2 covers 7 bases. Germline loops: CDR1 SGHTA, CDR2 FQGNSA. V lost 3 bases to trimming and J lost 2 bases; unmatched junction nucleotides: 7. This CDR3 is built from 15 residues. CDR3 residues: CASSFRREYAYEQYF. CDR3 in DNA: TGTGCCAGCAGCTTTAGGCGGGAGTACGCCTACGAGCAGTACTTC.